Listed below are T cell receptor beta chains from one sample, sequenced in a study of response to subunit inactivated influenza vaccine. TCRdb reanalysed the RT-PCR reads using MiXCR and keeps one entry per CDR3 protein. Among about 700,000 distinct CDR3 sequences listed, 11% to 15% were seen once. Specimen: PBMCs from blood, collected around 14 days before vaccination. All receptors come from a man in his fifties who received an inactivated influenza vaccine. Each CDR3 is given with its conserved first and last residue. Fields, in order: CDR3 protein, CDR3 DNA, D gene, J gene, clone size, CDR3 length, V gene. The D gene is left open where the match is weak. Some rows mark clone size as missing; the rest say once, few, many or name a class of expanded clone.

CDR3aa: CASSDLTGTQNEQYF
CDR3nt: TGTGCCAGCAGTGACTTGACCGGGACCCAAAACGAGCAGTACTTC
d_gene: .
j_gene: TRBJ2-7
abundance: few
len: 15
v_gene: TRBV6-2/TRBV6-3

CDR3aa: CASSLSIGQISEQYF
CDR3nt: TGTGCCAGCAGCTTATCGATCGGACAGATTTCCGAGCAGTACTTC
d_gene: .
j_gene: TRBJ2-7
abundance: .
len: 15
v_gene: TRBV7-2

CDR3aa: CASSWTVIDEQYF
CDR3nt: TGTGCCAGCAGCTGGACAGTTATTGACGAGCAGTACTTC
d_gene: .
j_gene: TRBJ2-7
abundance: few
len: 13
v_gene: TRBV2

CDR3aa: CSVPAPTGWETQYF
CDR3nt: TGCAGCGTCCCTGCTCCGACAGGGTGGGAGACCCAGTACTTC
d_gene: TRBD1
j_gene: TRBJ2-5
abundance: .
len: 14
v_gene: TRBV29-1

CDR3aa: CASSPRTSHEQYF
CDR3nt: TGTGCCAGCAGTCCGAGAACTAGCCACGAGCAGTACTTC
d_gene: .
j_gene: TRBJ2-7
abundance: many
len: 13
v_gene: TRBV27

CDR3aa: CASSYHPASYEQYF
CDR3nt: TGTGCCAGCAGTTACCACCCTGCCTCCTACGAGCAGTACTTC
d_gene: .
j_gene: TRBJ2-7
abundance: .
len: 14
v_gene: TRBV6-5

CDR3aa: CSASGQGFSYEQYF
CDR3nt: TGCAGTGCTTCGGGACAGGGCTTCTCCTACGAGCAGTACTTC
d_gene: TRBD1
j_gene: TRBJ2-7
abundance: few
len: 14
v_gene: TRBV20-1

CDR3aa: CAIATRGATGGETQYF
CDR3nt: TGTGCCATTGCCACTAGGGGGGCCACCGGGGGAGAGACCCAGTACTTC
d_gene: .
j_gene: TRBJ2-5
abundance: few
len: 16
v_gene: TRBV10-3

CDR3aa: CASSHRDRHYEQYF
CDR3nt: TGTGCCAGCAGCCACAGGGACAGACACTACGAGCAGTACTTC
d_gene: TRBD1
j_gene: TRBJ2-7
abundance: .
len: 14
v_gene: TRBV7-2

CDR3aa: CASSYAEDTGELFF
CDR3nt: TGTGCCAGCAGTTACGCGGAAGACACCGGGGAGCTGTTTTTT
d_gene: .
j_gene: TRBJ2-2
abundance: many
len: 14
v_gene: TRBV6-2/TRBV6-3

CDR3aa: CASQGGTAASTDTQYF
CDR3nt: TGTGCCAGCCAGGGGGGGACCGCGGCCTCCACAGATACGCAGTATTTT
d_gene: .
j_gene: TRBJ2-3
abundance: few
len: 16
v_gene: TRBV6-1

CDR3aa: CATSGTGTGTPYGYTF
CDR3nt: TGTGCCACCAGTGGGACCGGGACAGGGACCCCTTATGGCTACACCTTC
d_gene: TRBD1
j_gene: TRBJ1-2
abundance: .
len: 16
v_gene: TRBV24-1

CDR3aa: CSVGEDYGYTF
CDR3nt: TGCAGCGTGGGGGAAGACTATGGCTACACCTTC
d_gene: .
j_gene: TRBJ1-2
abundance: .
len: 11
v_gene: TRBV29-1

CDR3aa: CASSVRGRMETQYF
CDR3nt: TGTGCCAGCAGCGTCAGGGGGCGAATGGAGACCCAGTACTTC
d_gene: TRBD1
j_gene: TRBJ2-5
abundance: few
len: 14
v_gene: TRBV7-9

CDR3aa: CATRRSADTQYF
CDR3nt: TGTGCCACCCGACGGTCCGCGGATACGCAGTATTTT
d_gene: .
j_gene: TRBJ2-3
abundance: .
len: 12
v_gene: TRBV28

CDR3aa: CASSSQREQYF
CDR3nt: TGTGCCAGCAGCTCCCAGCGCGAGCAGTACTTC
d_gene: .
j_gene: TRBJ2-7
abundance: .
len: 11
v_gene: TRBV11-2

CDR3aa: CASSVVGSGTGELFF
CDR3nt: TGTGCCAGCAGCGTAGTGGGTTCAGGGACCGGGGAGCTGTTTTTT
d_gene: .
j_gene: TRBJ2-2
abundance: .
len: 15
v_gene: TRBV9

CDR3aa: CASRPRTFGAYTEAFF
CDR3nt: TGTGCCAGCAGACCAAGAACATTTGGGGCCTACACTGAAGCTTTCTTT
d_gene: .
j_gene: TRBJ1-1
abundance: many
len: 16
v_gene: TRBV12-3/TRBV12-4

CDR3aa: CASSATGFHEQYF
CDR3nt: TGTGCCAGCAGCGCGACAGGGTTCCACGAGCAGTACTTC
d_gene: TRBD1
j_gene: TRBJ2-7
abundance: .
len: 13
v_gene: TRBV6-2/TRBV6-3

CDR3aa: CASSADRNIQYF
CDR3nt: TGTGCCAGCAGCGCTGACAGAAACATTCAGTACTTC
d_gene: .
j_gene: TRBJ2-4
abundance: .
len: 12
v_gene: TRBV14

CDR3aa: CAAGHGSSYNEQFF
CDR3nt: TGTGCCGCTGGACACGGGAGCTCCTACAATGAGCAGTTCTTC
d_gene: .
j_gene: TRBJ2-1
abundance: .
len: 14
v_gene: TRBV25-1

CDR3aa: CAWSADRTHQYF
CDR3nt: TGTGCCTGGAGTGCCGACCGGACCCACCAGTACTTC
d_gene: .
j_gene: TRBJ2-7
abundance: few
len: 12
v_gene: TRBV30

CDR3aa: CASSLRGGFGQPQHF
CDR3nt: TGTGCCAGCAGTTTACGGGGGGGGTTTGGTCAGCCCCAGCATTTT
d_gene: .
j_gene: TRBJ1-5
abundance: few
len: 15
v_gene: TRBV12-3/TRBV12-4

CDR3aa: CASSQVRSVVDTQYF
CDR3nt: TGTGCCAGCAGCCAAGTTAGGTCGGTAGTAGATACGCAGTATTTT
d_gene: .
j_gene: TRBJ2-3
abundance: .
len: 15
v_gene: TRBV3-1

CDR3aa: CASRSFTFYEQYF
CDR3nt: TGTGCCAGCCGGTCCTTTACCTTTTACGAGCAGTACTTC
d_gene: .
j_gene: TRBJ2-7
abundance: .
len: 13
v_gene: TRBV27

CDR3aa: CASSFHRAGADTQYF
CDR3nt: TGTGCCAGCAGTTTTCATCGGGCAGGGGCAGATACGCAGTATTTT
d_gene: .
j_gene: TRBJ2-3
abundance: .
len: 15
v_gene: TRBV28

CDR3aa: CASSQEGGAVNEKLFF
CDR3nt: TGTGCCAGCAGCCAAGAGGGGGGAGCAGTCAATGAAAAACTGTTTTTT
d_gene: .
j_gene: TRBJ1-4
abundance: .
len: 16
v_gene: TRBV4-2

CDR3aa: CASSLAGTYTGELFF
CDR3nt: TGTGCCAGCAGCTTGGCCGGGACATACACCGGGGAGCTGTTTTTT
d_gene: .
j_gene: TRBJ2-2
abundance: .
len: 15
v_gene: TRBV5-6

CDR3aa: CASSEGLALEQYF
CDR3nt: TGTGCCAGCAGTGAAGGGCTAGCGCTAGAGCAGTACTTC
d_gene: .
j_gene: TRBJ2-7
abundance: few
len: 13
v_gene: TRBV2

CDR3aa: CSARVGNLNSNQPQHF
CDR3nt: TGCAGTGCTAGAGTTGGAAACTTAAATAGCAATCAGCCCCAGCATTTT
d_gene: .
j_gene: TRBJ1-5
abundance: few
len: 16
v_gene: TRBV20-1

CDR3aa: CASSKTPTNEKLFF
CDR3nt: TGTGCCAGCAGCAAGACCCCAACTAATGAAAAACTGTTTTTT
d_gene: .
j_gene: TRBJ1-4
abundance: few
len: 14
v_gene: TRBV12-3/TRBV12-4

CDR3aa: CSAPRQGANYEQYF
CDR3nt: TGCAGTGCCCCAAGACAGGGGGCCAATTACGAGCAGTACTTC
d_gene: TRBD1
j_gene: TRBJ2-7
abundance: .
len: 14
v_gene: TRBV20-1

CDR3aa: CASSQTSGRVNEQFF
CDR3nt: TGTGCCAGCAGCCAGACAAGCGGGAGAGTAAATGAGCAGTTCTTC
d_gene: TRBD2
j_gene: TRBJ2-1
abundance: .
len: 15
v_gene: TRBV7-2

CDR3aa: CASSLDAGQPQHF
CDR3nt: TGCGCCAGCAGCTTGGACGCGGGTCAACCCCAGCATTTT
d_gene: .
j_gene: TRBJ1-5
abundance: few
len: 13
v_gene: TRBV5-1

CDR3aa: CAWSVSSLNYGYTF
CDR3nt: TGTGCCTGGAGTGTCTCTTCGCTTAACTATGGCTACACCTTC
d_gene: .
j_gene: TRBJ1-2
abundance: .
len: 14
v_gene: TRBV30

CDR3aa: CAISETAGVLGTDTQYF
CDR3nt: TGTGCCATCAGTGAAACAGCGGGAGTGCTTGGCACAGATACGCAGTATTTT
d_gene: TRBD2
j_gene: TRBJ2-3
abundance: .
len: 17
v_gene: TRBV6-1

CDR3aa: CASLRGGAEDTQYF
CDR3nt: TGTGCCAGCCTTCGAGGAGGGGCTGAAGATACGCAGTATTTT
d_gene: .
j_gene: TRBJ2-3
abundance: many
len: 14
v_gene: TRBV12-3/TRBV12-4

CDR3aa: CASSPGRVIETQYF
CDR3nt: TGTGCCAGCAGCCCTGGGAGGGTAATAGAGACCCAGTACTTC
d_gene: TRBD2
j_gene: TRBJ2-5
abundance: few
len: 14
v_gene: TRBV7-2

CDR3aa: CASSPTLTGTGSNEQFF
CDR3nt: TGTGCCAGCAGCCCAACCTTGACCGGGACAGGGAGCAATGAGCAGTTCTTC
d_gene: TRBD1
j_gene: TRBJ2-1
abundance: .
len: 17
v_gene: TRBV7-9

CDR3aa: CASSPGTSMDF
CDR3nt: TGTGCCAGCAGTCCCGGGACATCCATGGATTTT
d_gene: .
j_gene: TRBJ1-4
abundance: .
len: 11
v_gene: TRBV6-2/TRBV6-3

CDR3aa: CASSQDRVGYDGYTF
CDR3nt: TGTGCCAGCAGCCAGGACAGGGTCGGATATGATGGCTACACCTTC
d_gene: TRBD1
j_gene: TRBJ1-2
abundance: .
len: 15
v_gene: TRBV4-2

CDR3aa: CASSLWLVIRNEQFF
CDR3nt: TGTGCCAGCAGTTTATGGCTAGTAATACGCAATGAGCAGTTCTTC
d_gene: .
j_gene: TRBJ2-1
abundance: .
len: 15
v_gene: TRBV12-3/TRBV12-4

CDR3aa: CASSPWASGSGSYNEQFF
CDR3nt: TGTGCCAGCTCACCGTGGGCTAGCGGGAGTGGGTCCTACAATGAGCAGTTCTTC
d_gene: TRBD2
j_gene: TRBJ2-1
abundance: few
len: 18
v_gene: TRBV18

CDR3aa: CASSLFPSAEQYF
CDR3nt: TGTGCCAGCAGTTTATTTCCGTCGGCCGAGCAGTACTTC
d_gene: .
j_gene: TRBJ2-7
abundance: many
len: 13
v_gene: TRBV27

CDR3aa: CSARGVAGGAIYYEQYF
CDR3nt: TGCAGTGCTAGAGGAGTAGCGGGAGGAGCGATTTACTACGAGCAGTACTTC
d_gene: TRBD2
j_gene: TRBJ2-7
abundance: few
len: 17
v_gene: TRBV20-1

CDR3aa: CASSRAASSGNTIYF
CDR3nt: TGTGCCAGCAGCAGGGCGGCGAGCTCTGGAAACACCATATATTTT
d_gene: .
j_gene: TRBJ1-3
abundance: few
len: 15
v_gene: TRBV12-3/TRBV12-4

CDR3aa: CSARDLNRGGADTQYF
CDR3nt: TGCAGTGCTAGAGATCTAAACCGCGGGGGGGCTGATACGCAGTATTTT
d_gene: TRBD2
j_gene: TRBJ2-3
abundance: few
len: 16
v_gene: TRBV20-1

CDR3aa: CASSQSPLWGGGVYNEQFF
CDR3nt: TGTGCCAGCAGCCAAAGTCCCCTGTGGGGCGGGGGGGTCTACAATGAGCAGTTCTTC
d_gene: TRBD2
j_gene: TRBJ2-1
abundance: .
len: 19
v_gene: TRBV3-1